The 7 T cell receptor beta chains in this list originate from one sample, sequenced in a study of blood T cell repertoires in COVID-19. Profiled with immunoSEQ multiplex PCR; TCRdb holds only in-frame clones, not every one. The table lists 360,000 or so clones, 83% of them singletons. The material sequenced was PBMCs or T cells enriched from blood (not recorded which). The source of these receptors is a woman between 45 and 60 years old who had recovered from COVID-19.

The genes are TRBV5-1 and TRBJ2-3, with 8 bases identical to TRBD2. This CDR3 spans 16 amino acids. The J segment lost 2 bases and the V segment lost 1 base, leaving 6 bases of the junction unmatched. CDR1 and CDR2 from the germline V gene are SGHRS and YFSETQ. CDR3 coding DNA: TGCGCCAGCAGCTTGTTAGGCGGGGGGCTCACAGATACGCAGTATTTT. It encodes CASSLLGGGLTDTQYF.

This clone has a single count. The chain is built from TRBV7-9 and TRBJ2-1, with 9 bases identical to TRBD1. CDR3 length: 15 amino acids. V gave up 5 bases and J gave up 5 bases; unmatched junction bases: 7. The germline V gene has CDR1 SEHNR and CDR2 FQNEAQ (reference sequence). The CDR3 is CASSLDRGIDNEQFF. CDR3 DNA sequence: TGTGCCAGCAGCCTCGACAGGGGGATCGACAATGAGCAGTTCTTC.

With respect to this clone: The junction does not match germline at one end; this may be a read error. The chain couples TRBV7-7 to TRBJ2-5, with D possibly TRBD2 on 7 matching bases. CDR1 is SSHAT and CDR2 is FNYEAQ in the germline V gene (reference sequence). CDR3 size: 16 residues. The CDR3 DNA reads TGTGCTAGCAGCTTAGGGGTAGGGGGGGCCCAAGAGACCCAGTACTTC. This sequence encodes CASSLGVGGAQETQYF.

In this sample, this clone turned up once. This rearrangement joins TRBV29-1 to TRBJ2-3; 10 positions match TRBD1. V lost 6 bases to trimming and J lost 1 base; unmatched junction nucleotides: 4. The CDR3 contains 14 residues. The germline V gene encodes CDR1 SQVTM and CDR2 ANQGSEA. The CDR3 coding sequence is TGCAGCGTAGACAGGGGGCATGGCACAGATACGCAGTATTTT. Translation: CSVDRGHGTDTQYF.

The V gene is TRBV5-1, the J gene TRBJ2-1; 11 nucleotides agree with TRBD2. This CDR3 is 16 amino acids long. After removal of 6 bases from V and 4 bases from J, the junction contained 9 bases not matched to a gene. CDR1 is SGHRS and CDR2 is YFSETQ in the germline V gene. The CDR3 nucleotides are TGCGCCAGCACCCCGACCGGGACTAGCGGATACAATGAGCAGTTCTTC. It encodes CASTPTGTSGYNEQFF.

The genes are TRBV27 and TRBJ1-1; maybe TRBD1 (6 bases). The germline V gene encodes CDR1 MNHEY and CDR2 SMNVEV (reference sequence). The ends were cut back, 3 bases at V and 5 bases at J, with 16 bases in the middle. There are 15 residues in the CDR3. CDR3 in DNA: TGTGCCAGCAGTTTCTCCCGGGGGGCAGTAACTGAAGCTTTCTTT. Translated, it gives CASSFSRGAVTEAFF.

CDR3 residues: CASSRDSRFYGYTF. CDR3 DNA: TGTGCCAGCAGTAGGGACAGCCGATTCTATGGCTACACCTTC. This chain uses TRBV14 with TRBJ1-2; TRBD1 agrees at 7 bases. CDR3 size: 14 residues. Per the germline V gene, CDR1 is SGHDN and CDR2 is FVKESK. The trim removed 6 bases at V and 4 bases at J, leaving 8 bases unmatched. The full variable domain, rest sourced from reference TRBV14 and TRBJ1-2, is EAGVTQFPSHSVIEKGQTVTLRCDPISGHDNLYWYRRVMGKEIKFLLHFVKESKQDESGMPNNRFLAERTGGTYSTLKVQPAELEDSGVYFCASSRDSRFYGYTFGSGTRLTVV.